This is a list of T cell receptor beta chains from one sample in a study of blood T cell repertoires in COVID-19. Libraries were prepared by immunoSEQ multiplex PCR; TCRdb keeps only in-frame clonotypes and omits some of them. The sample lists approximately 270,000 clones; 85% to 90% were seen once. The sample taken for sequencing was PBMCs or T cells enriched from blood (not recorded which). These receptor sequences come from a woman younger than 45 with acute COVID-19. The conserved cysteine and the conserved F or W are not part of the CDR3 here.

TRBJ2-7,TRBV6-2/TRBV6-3,ASTPRTSGYEQY
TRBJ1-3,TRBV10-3,AISDRDHSGNTIY
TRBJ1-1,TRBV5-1,ASSFRTGDEAF
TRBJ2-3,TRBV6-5,ASSYHGSLADTQY
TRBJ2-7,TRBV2,ASLATSGTYEQY
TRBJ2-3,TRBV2,ASSDGTSGRLSDTQY
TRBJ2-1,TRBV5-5,ASSLALNNEQF
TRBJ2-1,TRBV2,ASSEFKSTSGTNEQF
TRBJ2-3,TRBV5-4,ASTTHRDRERDTQY
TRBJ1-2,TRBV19,ASRRTGGDYGYT
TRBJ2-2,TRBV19,ASRTRTGNTGELF
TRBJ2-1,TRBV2,ASSESPAGFNEQF
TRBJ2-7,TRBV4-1,ASSQGTGGSYEQY
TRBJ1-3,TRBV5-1,ASSPRQGGNTIY
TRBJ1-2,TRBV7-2,ASGLRDRDGYT
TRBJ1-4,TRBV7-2,ASSYGGYNEKLF
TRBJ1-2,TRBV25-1,ASSASGTGVGYGYT
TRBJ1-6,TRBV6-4,ASSEYGQGNNSPLH
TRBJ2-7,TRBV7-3,ASSLTSGLYEQY
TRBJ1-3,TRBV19,ASSIGHSGSGNTIY
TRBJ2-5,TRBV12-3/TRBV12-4,ASSLGEKETQY
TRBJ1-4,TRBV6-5,ASSPDRLTNEKLF
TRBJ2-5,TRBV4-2,ASSQESRETQY